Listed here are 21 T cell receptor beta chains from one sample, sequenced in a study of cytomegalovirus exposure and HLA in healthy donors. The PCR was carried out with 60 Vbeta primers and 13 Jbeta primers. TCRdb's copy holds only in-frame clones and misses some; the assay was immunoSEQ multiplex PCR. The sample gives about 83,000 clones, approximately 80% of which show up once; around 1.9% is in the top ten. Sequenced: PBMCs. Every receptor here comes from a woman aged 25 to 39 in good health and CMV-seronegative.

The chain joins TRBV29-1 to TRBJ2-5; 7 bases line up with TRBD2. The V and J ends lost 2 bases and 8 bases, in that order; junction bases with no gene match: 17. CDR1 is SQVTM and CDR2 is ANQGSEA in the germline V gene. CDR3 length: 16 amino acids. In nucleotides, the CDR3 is TGCAGCGTTGAAAAAAGGGAGGGCCCTTTTGGTCTAACCCAGTACTTC. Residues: CSVEKREGPFGLTQYF.

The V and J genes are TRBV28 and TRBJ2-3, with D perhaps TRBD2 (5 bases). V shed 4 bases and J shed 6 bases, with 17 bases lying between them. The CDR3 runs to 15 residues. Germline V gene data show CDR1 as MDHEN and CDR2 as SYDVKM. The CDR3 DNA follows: TGTGCCAGCAGTTCCTCCTCCCGGGAAGGGGATACGCAGTATTTT. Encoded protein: CASSSSSREGDTQYF.

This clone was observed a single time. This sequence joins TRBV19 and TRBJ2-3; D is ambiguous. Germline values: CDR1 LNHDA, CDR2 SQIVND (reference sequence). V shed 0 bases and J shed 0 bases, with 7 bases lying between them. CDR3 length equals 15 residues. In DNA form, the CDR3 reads TGTGCCAGTAGTATAGATGCGGCTAGCACAGATACGCAGTATTTT. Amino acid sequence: CASSIDAASTDTQYF.

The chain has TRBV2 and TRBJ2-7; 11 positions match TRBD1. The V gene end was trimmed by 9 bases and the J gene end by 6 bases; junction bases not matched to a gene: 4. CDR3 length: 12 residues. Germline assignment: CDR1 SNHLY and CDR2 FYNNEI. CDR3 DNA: TGTGCCAGTGGACAGGGGGCGGGCGAGCAGTACTTC. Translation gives CASGQGAGEQYF. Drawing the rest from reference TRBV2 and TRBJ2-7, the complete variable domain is EPEVTQTPSHQVTQMGQEVILRCVPISNHLYFYWYRQILGQKVEFLVSFYNNEISEKSEIFDDQFSVERPDGSNFTLKIRSTKLEDSAMYFCASGQGAGEQYFGPGTRLTVT.

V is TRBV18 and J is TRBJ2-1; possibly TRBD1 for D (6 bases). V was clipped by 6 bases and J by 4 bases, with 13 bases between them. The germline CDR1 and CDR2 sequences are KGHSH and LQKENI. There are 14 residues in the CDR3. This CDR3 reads CASSPGTKYNEQFF. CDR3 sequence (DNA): TGTGCCAGCTCCCCCGGGACAAAATACAATGAGCAGTTCTTC.

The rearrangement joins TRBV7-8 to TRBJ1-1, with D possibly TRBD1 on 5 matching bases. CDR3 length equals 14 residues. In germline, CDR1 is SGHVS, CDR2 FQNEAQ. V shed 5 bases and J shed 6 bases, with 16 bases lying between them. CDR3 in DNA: TGTGCCAGCAGCCCCGTTTCAGGGTTCGCTGAAGCTTTCTTT. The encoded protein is CASSPVSGFAEAFF.

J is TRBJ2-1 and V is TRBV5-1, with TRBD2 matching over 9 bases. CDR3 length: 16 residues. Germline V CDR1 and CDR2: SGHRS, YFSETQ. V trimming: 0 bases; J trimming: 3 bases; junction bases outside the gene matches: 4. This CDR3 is CASSLGLAGHYNEQFF. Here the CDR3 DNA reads TGCGCCAGCAGCTTGGGGCTAGCGGGACACTACAATGAGCAGTTCTTC.

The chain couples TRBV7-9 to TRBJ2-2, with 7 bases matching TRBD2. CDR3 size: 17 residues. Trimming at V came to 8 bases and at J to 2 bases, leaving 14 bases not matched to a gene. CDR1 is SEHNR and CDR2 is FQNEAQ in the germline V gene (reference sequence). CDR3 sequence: CASGNDPSGINTGELFF. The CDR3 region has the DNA TGTGCCAGCGGAAACGACCCAAGCGGGATCAACACCGGGGAGCTGTTTTTT. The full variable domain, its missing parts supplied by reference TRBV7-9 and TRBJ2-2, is DTGVSQNPRHKITKRGQNVTFRCDPISEHNRLYWYRQTLGQGPEFLTYFQNEAQLEKSRLLSDRFSAERPKGSFSTLEIQRTEQGDSAMYLCASGNDPSGINTGELFFGEGSRLTVL.

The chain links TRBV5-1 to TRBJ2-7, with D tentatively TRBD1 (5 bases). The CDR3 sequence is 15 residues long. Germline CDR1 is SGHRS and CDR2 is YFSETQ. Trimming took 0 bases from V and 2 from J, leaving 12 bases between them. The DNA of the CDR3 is TGCGCCAGCAGCTTGGCGGCAGGGCCTCCCTACGAGCAGTACTTC. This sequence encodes CASSLAAGPPYEQYF.

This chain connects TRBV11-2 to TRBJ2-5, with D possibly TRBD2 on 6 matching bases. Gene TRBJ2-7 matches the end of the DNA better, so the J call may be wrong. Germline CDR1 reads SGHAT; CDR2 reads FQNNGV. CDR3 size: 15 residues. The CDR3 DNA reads TGTGCCAGCAGCTTAGACCCGGGGGAAGCCTACGAGCAGTACTTC. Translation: CASSLDPGEAYEQYF.

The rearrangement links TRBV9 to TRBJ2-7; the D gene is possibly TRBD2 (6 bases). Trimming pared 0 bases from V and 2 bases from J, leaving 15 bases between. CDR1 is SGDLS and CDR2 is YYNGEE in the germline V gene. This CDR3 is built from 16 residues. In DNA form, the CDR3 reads TGTGCCAGCAGCGTAGCTTATAGCGGAGCGCCCTACGAGCAGTACTTC. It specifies CASSVAYSGAPYEQYF.

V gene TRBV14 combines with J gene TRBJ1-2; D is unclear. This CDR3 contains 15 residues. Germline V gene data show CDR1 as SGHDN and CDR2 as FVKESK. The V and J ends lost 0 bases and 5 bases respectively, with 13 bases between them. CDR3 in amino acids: CASSQDGPAIYGYTF. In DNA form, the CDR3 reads TGTGCCAGCAGCCAAGATGGGCCCGCTATTTATGGCTACACCTTC.

CDR3 sequence (DNA): TGTGCCAGCAGTCGACCCGGGAGCGCCGACACCGGGGAGCTGTTTTTT. Protein product: CASSRPGSADTGELFF. The chain uses TRBV28 and TRBJ2-2; perhaps TRBD2 as D (6 bases). The CDR3 totals 16 residues. Trimming pared 5 bases from V and 3 bases from J, leaving 16 bases between. Looked up from germline, CDR1 is MDHEN and CDR2 is SYDVKM.

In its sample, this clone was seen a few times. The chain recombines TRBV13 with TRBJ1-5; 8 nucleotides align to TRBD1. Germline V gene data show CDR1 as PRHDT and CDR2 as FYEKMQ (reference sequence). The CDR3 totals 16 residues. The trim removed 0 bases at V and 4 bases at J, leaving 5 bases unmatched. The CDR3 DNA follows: TGTGCCAGCAGCTTAGGCCGTGGACAGGGTAATCAGCCCCAGCATTTT. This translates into CASSLGRGQGNQPQHF.

As DNA, the CDR3 is TGTGCCACCACTCCGGGCAGGGCGGACTATGGCTACACCTTC. It yields the protein CATTPGRADYGYTF. V and J are TRBV6-1 and TRBJ1-2; D possibly corresponds to TRBD1 (5 bases). CDR1 MNHNS and CDR2 SASEGT come from the germline V gene. The CDR3 consists of 14 residues. V was pared by 10 bases and J by 3 bases, with 18 bases between.

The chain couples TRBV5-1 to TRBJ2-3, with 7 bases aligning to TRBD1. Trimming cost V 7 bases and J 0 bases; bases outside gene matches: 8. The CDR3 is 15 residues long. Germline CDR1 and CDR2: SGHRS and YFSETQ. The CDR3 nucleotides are TGCGCCAGCCGCGCCGGGACAGTAAGCACAGATACGCAGTATTTT. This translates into CASRAGTVSTDTQYF.

The CDR3 DNA follows: TGCGCCAGCAGCCAATATACAGGGAGGGCCTACGAGCAGTACTTC. Translated, it gives CASSQYTGRAYEQYF. V is TRBV4-1 and J is TRBJ2-7; possibly TRBD2 for D (7 bases). Germline V CDR1 and CDR2: MGHRA, YSYEKL. The CDR3 is 15 amino acids. V lost 2 bases to trimming and J lost 2 bases, with 13 bases between them.

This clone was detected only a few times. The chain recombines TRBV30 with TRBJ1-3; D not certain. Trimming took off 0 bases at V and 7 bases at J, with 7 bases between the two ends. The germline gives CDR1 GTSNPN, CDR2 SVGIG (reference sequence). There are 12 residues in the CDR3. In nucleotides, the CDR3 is TGTGCCTGGAGTGTACTTGCGAACACCATATATTTT. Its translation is CAWSVLANTIYF.

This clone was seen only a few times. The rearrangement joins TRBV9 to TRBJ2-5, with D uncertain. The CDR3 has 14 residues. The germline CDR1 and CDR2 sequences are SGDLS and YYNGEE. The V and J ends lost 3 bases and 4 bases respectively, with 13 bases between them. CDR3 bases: TGTGCCAGCAGCGCGCGACTCGTGCCAGAGACCCAGTACTTC. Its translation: CASSARLVPETQYF.

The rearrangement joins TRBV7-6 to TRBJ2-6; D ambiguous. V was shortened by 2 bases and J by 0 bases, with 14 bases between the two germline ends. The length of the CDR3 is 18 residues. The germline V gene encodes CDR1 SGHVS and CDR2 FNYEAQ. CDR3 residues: CASSLLQPPSSGANVLTF. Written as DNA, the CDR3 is TGTGCCAGCAGCTTATTGCAGCCCCCTAGCTCTGGGGCCAACGTCCTGACTTTC.

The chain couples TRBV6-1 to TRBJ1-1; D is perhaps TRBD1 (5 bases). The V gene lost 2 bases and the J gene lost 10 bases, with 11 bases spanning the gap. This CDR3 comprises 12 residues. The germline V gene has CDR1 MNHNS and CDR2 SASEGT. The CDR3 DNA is TGTGCCAGCAGTGAACTAGGGGTCAGAGCTTTCTTT. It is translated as CASSELGVRAFF.